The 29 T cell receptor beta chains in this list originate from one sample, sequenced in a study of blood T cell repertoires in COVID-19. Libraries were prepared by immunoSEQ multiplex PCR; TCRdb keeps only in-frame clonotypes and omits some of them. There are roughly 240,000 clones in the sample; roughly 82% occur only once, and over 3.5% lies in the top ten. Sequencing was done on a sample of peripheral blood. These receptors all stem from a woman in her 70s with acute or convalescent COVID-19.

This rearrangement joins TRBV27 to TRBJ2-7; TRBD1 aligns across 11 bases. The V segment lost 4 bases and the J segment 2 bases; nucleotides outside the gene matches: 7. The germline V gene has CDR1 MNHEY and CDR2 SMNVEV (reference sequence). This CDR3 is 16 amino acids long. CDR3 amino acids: CASSYKGGQGAYEQYF. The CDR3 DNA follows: TGTGCCAGCAGTTATAAGGGGGGACAGGGGGCCTACGAGCAGTACTTC.

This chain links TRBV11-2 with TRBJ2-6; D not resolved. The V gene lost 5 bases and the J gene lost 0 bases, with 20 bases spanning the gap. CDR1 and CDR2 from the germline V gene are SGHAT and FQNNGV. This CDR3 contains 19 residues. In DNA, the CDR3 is TGTGCCAGCAGCCCTTTACCCCACTTACAGAGCTCTGGGGCCAACGTCCTGACTTTC. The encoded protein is CASSPLPHLQSSGANVLTF. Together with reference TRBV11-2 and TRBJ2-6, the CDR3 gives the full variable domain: EAGVAQSPRYKIIEKRQSVAFWCNPISGHATLYWYQQILGQGPKLLIQFQNNGVVDDSQLPKDRFSAERLKGVDSTLKIQPAKLEDSAVYLCASSPLPHLQSSGANVLTFGAGSRLTVL.

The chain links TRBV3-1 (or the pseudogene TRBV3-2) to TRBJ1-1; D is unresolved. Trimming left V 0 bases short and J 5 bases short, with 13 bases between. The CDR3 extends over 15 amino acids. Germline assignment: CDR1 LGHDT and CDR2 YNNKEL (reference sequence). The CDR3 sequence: CASSQDAGWRTEAFF. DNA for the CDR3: TGTGCCAGCAGCCAAGATGCGGGGTGGAGGACTGAAGCTTTCTTT.

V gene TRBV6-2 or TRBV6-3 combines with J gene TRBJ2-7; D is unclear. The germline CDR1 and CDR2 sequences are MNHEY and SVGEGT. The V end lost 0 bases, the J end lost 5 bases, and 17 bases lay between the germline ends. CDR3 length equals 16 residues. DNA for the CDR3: TGTGCCAGCAGTTACTCTTCAGGAACCCTCAGGAACGAGCAGTACTTC. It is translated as CASSYSSGTLRNEQYF.

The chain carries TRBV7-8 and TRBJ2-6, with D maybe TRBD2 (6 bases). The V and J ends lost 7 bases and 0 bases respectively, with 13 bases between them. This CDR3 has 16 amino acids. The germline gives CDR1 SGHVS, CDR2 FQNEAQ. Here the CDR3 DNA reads TGTGCCAGCATAGCGGAGTACAGCTCTGGGGCCAACGTCCTGACTTTC. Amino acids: CASIAEYSSGANVLTF.

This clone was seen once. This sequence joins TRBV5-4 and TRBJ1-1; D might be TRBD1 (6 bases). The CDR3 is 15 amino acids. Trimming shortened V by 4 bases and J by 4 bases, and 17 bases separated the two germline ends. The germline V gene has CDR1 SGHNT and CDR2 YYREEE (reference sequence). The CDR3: CASSLNRAGGTEAFF. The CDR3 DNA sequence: TGTGCCAGCAGCCTTAACAGGGCCGGCGGCACTGAAGCTTTCTTT.

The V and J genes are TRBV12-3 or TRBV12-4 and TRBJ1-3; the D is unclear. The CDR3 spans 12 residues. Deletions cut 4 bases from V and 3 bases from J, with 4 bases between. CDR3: CASSYSGNTIYF. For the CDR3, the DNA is TGTGCCAGCAGTTATAGTGGAAACACCATATATTTT.

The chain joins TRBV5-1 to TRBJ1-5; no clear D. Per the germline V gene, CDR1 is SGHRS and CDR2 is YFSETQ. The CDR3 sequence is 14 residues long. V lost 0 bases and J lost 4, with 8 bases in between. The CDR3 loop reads CASSLGERNQPQHF. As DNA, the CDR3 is TGCGCCAGCAGCTTGGGCGAACGTAATCAGCCCCAGCATTTT.

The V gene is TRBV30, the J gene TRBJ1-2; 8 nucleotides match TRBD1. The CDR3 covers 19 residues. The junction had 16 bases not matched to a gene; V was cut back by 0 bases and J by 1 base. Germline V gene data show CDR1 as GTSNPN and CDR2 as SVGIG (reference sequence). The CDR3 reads CAWSVRRLGTGVHNYGYTF. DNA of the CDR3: TGTGCCTGGAGTGTACGCCGGCTCGGGACAGGTGTCCATAACTATGGCTACACCTTC.

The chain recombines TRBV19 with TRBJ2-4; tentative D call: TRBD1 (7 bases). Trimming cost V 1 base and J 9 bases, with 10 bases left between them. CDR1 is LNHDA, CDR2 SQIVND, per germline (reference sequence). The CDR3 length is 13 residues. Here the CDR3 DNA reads TGTGCCAGTAGTATAGGACAGGGAGGCATTCAGTACTTC. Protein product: CASSIGQGGIQYF.

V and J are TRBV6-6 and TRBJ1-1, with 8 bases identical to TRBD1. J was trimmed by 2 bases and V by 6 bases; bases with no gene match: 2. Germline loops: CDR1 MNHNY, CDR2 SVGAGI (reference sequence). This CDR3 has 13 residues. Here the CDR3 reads CASRTGGNTEAFF. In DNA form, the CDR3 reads TGTGCCAGCAGAACAGGGGGAAACACTGAAGCTTTCTTT.

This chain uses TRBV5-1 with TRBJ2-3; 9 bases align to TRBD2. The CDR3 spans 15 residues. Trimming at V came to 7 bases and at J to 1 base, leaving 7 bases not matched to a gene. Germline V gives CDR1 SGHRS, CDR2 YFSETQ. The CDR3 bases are TGCGCCAGCGGCGAAGGGACTAGCCGCACAGATACGCAGTATTTT. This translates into CASGEGTSRTDTQYF.

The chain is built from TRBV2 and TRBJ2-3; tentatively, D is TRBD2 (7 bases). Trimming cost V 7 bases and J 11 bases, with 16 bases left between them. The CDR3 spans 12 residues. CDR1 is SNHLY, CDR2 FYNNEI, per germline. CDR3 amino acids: CASKGGGFGQYF. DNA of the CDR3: TGTGCCAGCAAGGGAGGGGGTTTTGGGCAGTATTTT.

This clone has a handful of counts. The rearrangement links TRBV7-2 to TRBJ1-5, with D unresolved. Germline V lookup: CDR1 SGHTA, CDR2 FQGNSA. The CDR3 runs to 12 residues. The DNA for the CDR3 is TGTGCGACCAGCCATAGCAATCAGCCCCAGCATTTT. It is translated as CATSHSNQPQHF.

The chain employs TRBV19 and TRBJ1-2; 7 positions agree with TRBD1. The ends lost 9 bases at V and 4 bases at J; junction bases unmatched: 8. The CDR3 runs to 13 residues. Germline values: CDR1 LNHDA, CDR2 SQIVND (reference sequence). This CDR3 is CASLYPGGYGYTF. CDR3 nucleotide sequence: TGTGCCAGCCTTTATCCAGGGGGCTATGGCTACACCTTC.

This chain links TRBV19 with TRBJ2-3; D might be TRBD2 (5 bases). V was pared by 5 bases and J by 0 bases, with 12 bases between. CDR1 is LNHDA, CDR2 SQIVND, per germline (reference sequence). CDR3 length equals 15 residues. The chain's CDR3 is CASSFRGVSTDTQYF. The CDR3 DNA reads TGTGCCAGTAGTTTTCGGGGAGTGAGCACAGATACGCAGTATTTT.

DNA for the CDR3: TGTGCCAGCAGTTCTACGGTCAGGGCTCAGCCCCAGCATTTT. Translated, it gives CASSSTVRAQPQHF. The chain couples TRBV28 to TRBJ1-5, with D perhaps matching TRBD1 (5 bases). This CDR3 is 14 amino acids long. With 4 bases removed from V and 6 bases from J, the gap between germline ends came to 13 bases. Germline V CDR1 and CDR2: MDHEN, SYDVKM.

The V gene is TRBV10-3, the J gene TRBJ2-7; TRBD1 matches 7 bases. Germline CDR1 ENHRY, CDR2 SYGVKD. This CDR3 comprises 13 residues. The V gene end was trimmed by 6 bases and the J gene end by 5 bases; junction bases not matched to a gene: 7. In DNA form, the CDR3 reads TGTGCCATCAGGGCGACAGGGAGCCACGAGCAGTACTTC. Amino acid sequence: CAIRATGSHEQYF.

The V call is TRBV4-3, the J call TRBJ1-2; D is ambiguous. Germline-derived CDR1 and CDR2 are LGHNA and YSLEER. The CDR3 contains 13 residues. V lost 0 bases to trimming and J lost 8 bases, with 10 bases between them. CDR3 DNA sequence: TGCGCCAGCAGCCAAGAGGCACTATCCGGCTACACCTTC. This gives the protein CASSQEALSGYTF.

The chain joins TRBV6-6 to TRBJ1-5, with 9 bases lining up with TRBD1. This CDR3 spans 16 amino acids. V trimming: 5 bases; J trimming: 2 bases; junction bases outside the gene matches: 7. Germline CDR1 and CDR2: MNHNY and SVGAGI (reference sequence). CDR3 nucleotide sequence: TGTGCCAGCAGTCAACTACAGGGGGCCGGCAATCAGCCCCAGCATTTT. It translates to CASSQLQGAGNQPQHF.

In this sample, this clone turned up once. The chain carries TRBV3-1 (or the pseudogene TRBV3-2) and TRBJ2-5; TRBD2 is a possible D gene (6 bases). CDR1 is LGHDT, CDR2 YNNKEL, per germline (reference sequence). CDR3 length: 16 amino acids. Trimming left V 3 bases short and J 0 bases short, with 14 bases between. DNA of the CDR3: TGTGCCAGCAGCCATCCGGGGGATAAGTACCAAGAGACCCAGTACTTC. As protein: CASSHPGDKYQETQYF.

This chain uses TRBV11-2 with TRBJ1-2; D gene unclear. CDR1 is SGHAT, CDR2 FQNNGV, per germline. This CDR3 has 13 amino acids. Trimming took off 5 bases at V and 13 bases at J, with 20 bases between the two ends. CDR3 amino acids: CASSRSGWRGSTF. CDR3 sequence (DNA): TGTGCCAGCAGCCGCTCGGGGTGGAGAGGGTCCACCTTC.

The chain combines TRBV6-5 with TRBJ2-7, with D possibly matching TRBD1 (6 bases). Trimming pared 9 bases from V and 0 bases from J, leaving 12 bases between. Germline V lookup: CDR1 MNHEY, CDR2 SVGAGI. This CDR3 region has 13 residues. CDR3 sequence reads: CASQPGVSYEQYF. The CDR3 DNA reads TGTGCCAGTCAGCCAGGGGTCTCCTACGAGCAGTACTTC.

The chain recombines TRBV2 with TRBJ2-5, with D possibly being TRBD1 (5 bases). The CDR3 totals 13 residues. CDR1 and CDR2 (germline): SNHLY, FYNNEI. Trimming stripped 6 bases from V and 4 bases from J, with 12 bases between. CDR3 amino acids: CASSQGPRETQYF. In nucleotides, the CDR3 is TGTGCCAGCAGCCAGGGCCCCCGAGAGACCCAGTACTTC.

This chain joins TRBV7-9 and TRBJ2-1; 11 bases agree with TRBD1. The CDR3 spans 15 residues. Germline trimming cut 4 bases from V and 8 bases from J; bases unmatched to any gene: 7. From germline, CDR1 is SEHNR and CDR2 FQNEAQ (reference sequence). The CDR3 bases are TGTGCCAGCAGCTATGGACAGGGGGCTAATGATGAGCAGTTCTTC. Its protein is CASSYGQGANDEQFF.

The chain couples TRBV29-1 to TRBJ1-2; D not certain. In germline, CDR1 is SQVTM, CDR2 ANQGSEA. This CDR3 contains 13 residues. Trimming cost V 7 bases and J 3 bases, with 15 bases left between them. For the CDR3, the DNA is TGCAGCGCCGGGGAAAGAGATTACTATGGCTACACCTTC. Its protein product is CSAGERDYYGYTF.

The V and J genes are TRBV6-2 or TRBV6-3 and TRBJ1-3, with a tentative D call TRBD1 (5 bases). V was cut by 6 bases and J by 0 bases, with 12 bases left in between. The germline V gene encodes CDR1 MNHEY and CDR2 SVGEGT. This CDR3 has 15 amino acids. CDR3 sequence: CASSPTAYSGNTIYF. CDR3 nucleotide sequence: TGTGCCAGCAGCCCGACAGCCTACTCTGGAAACACCATATATTTT.

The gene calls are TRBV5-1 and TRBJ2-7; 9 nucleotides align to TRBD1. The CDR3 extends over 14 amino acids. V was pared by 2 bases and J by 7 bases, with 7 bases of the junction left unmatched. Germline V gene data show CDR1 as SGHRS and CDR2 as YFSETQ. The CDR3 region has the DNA TGCGCCAGCAGCTTTGACAGGGGGATAAAGGAGCAGTACTTC. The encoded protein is CASSFDRGIKEQYF.

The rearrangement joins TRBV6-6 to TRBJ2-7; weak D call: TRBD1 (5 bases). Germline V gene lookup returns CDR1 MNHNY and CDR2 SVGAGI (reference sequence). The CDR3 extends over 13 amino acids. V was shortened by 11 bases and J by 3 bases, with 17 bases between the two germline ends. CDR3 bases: TGTGCCGTACAGCAGGGTTTAGGCTACGAGCAGTACTTC. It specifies CAVQQGLGYEQYF.